These 28 T cell receptor beta chains originate from one sample sequenced in a study of cytomegalovirus exposure and HLA in healthy donors. With 60 Vbeta and 13 Jbeta primers, the PCR was carried out. Profiling relied on immunoSEQ multiplex PCR, and the TCRdb table lists in-frame clones only, not all of them. The repertoire holds around 150,000 clones, with 77% as singletons. Source material: PBMCs. The receptors stem from a man aged 30-40 years in good health and CMV-seronegative.

The chain joins TRBV2 to TRBJ2-1, with 10 bases matching TRBD2. The V segment lost 6 bases and the J segment 0 bases; nucleotides outside the gene matches: 11. Germline V lookup: CDR1 SNHLY, CDR2 FYNNEI. The CDR3 loop spans 18 amino acids. The CDR3 sequence is CASRRTSGRLSSYNEQFF. In DNA form, the CDR3 reads TGTGCCAGCAGAAGGACTAGCGGACGCCTCAGCTCCTACAATGAGCAGTTCTTC.

The chain has TRBV19 and TRBJ2-1; D may be TRBD1 (6 bases). The CDR3 contains 13 residues. Germline values: CDR1 LNHDA, CDR2 SQIVND (reference sequence). Trimming shortened V by 2 bases and J by 6 bases, and 8 bases separated the two germline ends. CDR3 sequence reads: CASSIQGSNEQFF. Here the CDR3 DNA reads TGTGCCAGTAGTATACAGGGGAGCAATGAGCAGTTCTTC.

This chain links TRBV6-1 with TRBJ2-3; 11 bases map to TRBD2. CDR3 size: 14 residues. Germline lookup yields CDR1 MNHNS and CDR2 SASEGT. J gave up 8 bases and V 10 bases, and 11 bases lay outside the gene matches. CDR3 sequence reads: CATQTVAGGSTQYF. CDR3 DNA: TGTGCCACCCAAACGGTAGCGGGAGGGTCTACGCAGTATTTT.

V is TRBV7-9 and J is TRBJ1-4; no definite D call. Between the trimmed V and J ends, which lost 5 bases and 5 bases, there was a span of 15 bases. Germline V CDR1 and CDR2: SEHNR, FQNEAQ (reference sequence). The CDR3 contains 15 residues. CDR3 nucleotides: TGTGCCAGCAGCAACCACGATCGAGCGAATGAAAAACTGTTTTTT. It translates to CASSNHDRANEKLFF.

CDR3 in amino acids: CASTERQGLLNTEAFF. The CDR3, as DNA: TGCGCCAGCACAGAACGACAGGGGTTACTGAACACTGAAGCTTTCTTT. The chain couples TRBV5-1 to TRBJ1-1, with TRBD1 matching over 8 bases. The trim removed 6 bases at V and 0 bases at J, leaving 10 bases unmatched. Germline CDR1 is SGHRS and CDR2 is YFSETQ. This CDR3 contains 16 residues.

The chain recombines TRBV2 with TRBJ2-5; D perhaps matches TRBD2 (6 bases). Germline V CDR1 and CDR2: SNHLY, FYNNEI. Trimming pared 3 bases from V and 5 bases from J, leaving 19 bases between. This CDR3 spans 16 amino acids. This CDR3 is CASSDDGSRVEETQYF. DNA for the CDR3: TGTGCCAGCAGTGACGACGGGAGTAGGGTAGAGGAGACCCAGTACTTC.

This sequence joins TRBV9 and TRBJ1-1, with D hard to call. Trimming took 0 bases from V and 1 from J, leaving 10 bases between them. This CDR3 is built from 15 residues. CDR1 is SGDLS and CDR2 is YYNGEE in the germline V gene. This chain's CDR3 is CASSVGGDWNTEAFF. Here the CDR3 DNA reads TGTGCCAGCAGCGTAGGAGGCGACTGGAACACTGAAGCTTTCTTT.

The V gene is TRBV12-5, the J gene TRBJ2-1; 12 nucleotides line up with TRBD2. With V trimmed by 4 bases and J by 7 bases, 5 bases remained unmatched. From germline, CDR1 is LGHNT and CDR2 FRNRAP. The CDR3 is 15 residues long. The CDR3: CASGSGLAGFNEQFF. The CDR3 DNA is TGTGCTAGTGGTTCCGGACTAGCGGGATTTAATGAGCAGTTCTTC.

J is TRBJ2-3 and V is TRBV19; perhaps TRBD2 as D (6 bases). V gave up 3 bases and J gave up 11 bases, with 21 bases separating them. CDR1 is LNHDA and CDR2 is SQIVND in the germline V gene (reference sequence). CDR3 length: 15 residues. CDR3 loop: CASSIVGGTGQGQYF. The CDR3 coding sequence is TGTGCCAGTAGTATTGTTGGCGGGACCGGCCAAGGGCAGTATTTT.

This clone was counted only a few times. The chain joins TRBV30 to TRBJ2-1; perhaps TRBD2 as D (5 bases). V was shortened by 6 bases and J by 4 bases, with 22 bases between the two germline ends. Looked up from germline, CDR1 is GTSNPN and CDR2 is SVGIG (reference sequence). The CDR3 is made up of 16 amino acids. The CDR3 DNA is TGTGCCTGCTCTTTTTATAGCGCCACGATTTACAATGAGCAGTTCTTC. Translation: CACSFYSATIYNEQFF.

This clone was counted a few times. The chain recombines TRBV6-1 with TRBJ2-2, with D maybe TRBD1 (5 bases). Germline V gives CDR1 MNHNS, CDR2 SASEGT. This CDR3 is built from 14 residues. The V and J ends lost 6 bases and 0 bases respectively, with 8 bases between them. CDR3 sequence reads: CASSVRANTGELFF. For the CDR3, the DNA is TGTGCCAGCAGCGTCAGGGCGAACACCGGGGAGCTGTTTTTT.

This clone was counted a few times. V usage is TRBV2 and J usage is TRBJ2-1; TRBD2 aligns across 11 bases. With 7 bases clipped from V and 4 bases from J, the junction kept 12 bases outside the gene matches. CDR3 length equals 17 residues. Germline V lookup: CDR1 SNHLY, CDR2 FYNNEI. CDR3 sequence: CASTGVSGGDLYNEQFF. The CDR3 DNA is TGTGCCAGCACCGGGGTTAGCGGGGGGGATCTGTACAATGAGCAGTTCTTC.

The chain links TRBV5-1 to TRBJ1-3; D unclear. The CDR3 extends over 16 amino acids. V was shortened by 4 bases and J by 4 bases, with 18 bases between the two germline ends. Germline V gene sequence: CDR1 SGHRS, CDR2 YFSETQ. As DNA, the CDR3 is TGCGCCAGCAGCCCCCTATCCCGAGGGCCGGGAAACACCATATATTTT. Residues: CASSPLSRGPGNTIYF.

The chain employs TRBV6-1 and TRBJ2-3; 8 bases are a match to TRBD2. Germline CDR1 and CDR2: MNHNS and SASEGT. CDR3 length equals 15 residues. After removal of 7 bases from V and 0 bases from J, the junction contained 6 bases not matched to a gene. The CDR3 nucleotides read TGTGCCAGCAATTTACTAGCGGAGAGCACAGATACGCAGTATTTT. Its translation is CASNLLAESTDTQYF.

This clone was seen more than once but under ten times. The chain carries TRBV10-3 and TRBJ2-7, with D unclear. In germline, CDR1 is ENHRY, CDR2 SYGVKD. V was trimmed by 5 bases and J by 1 base, leaving 18 bases between them. This CDR3 spans 16 amino acids. CDR3 sequence (DNA): TGTGCCATCAGTCCCTTGTCCCACACGACTTCCTACGAGCAGTACTTC. This codes for CAISPLSHTTSYEQYF.

This chain joins TRBV5-1 and TRBJ2-2, with 7 bases fitting TRBD1. Per germline, CDR1 SGHRS and CDR2 YFSETQ. This CDR3 region has 17 residues. V was pared by 4 bases and J by 0 bases, with 9 bases of the junction left unmatched. DNA of the CDR3: TGCGCCAGCAGCCCAGGGGGTAGCCTCGCGAACACCGGGGAGCTGTTTTTT. It yields the protein CASSPGGSLANTGELFF.

This clone was seen a handful of times. The identical CDR3 is also encoded by other nucleotide sequences in the sample. V gene TRBV18 combines with J gene TRBJ1-1, with a weak D call TRBD1 (6 bases). V lost 4 bases and J lost 1, with 10 bases in between. The V gene's germline CDR1 is KGHSH and CDR2 LQKENI. CDR3 size: 14 residues. CDR3 sequence (DNA): TGTGCCAGCTCACTTCGACAGGAGAACACTGAAGCTTTCTTT. This codes for CASSLRQENTEAFF.

The chain uses TRBV30 and TRBJ1-1, with 8 positions matching TRBD1. The V gene's germline CDR1 is GTSNPN and CDR2 SVGIG (reference sequence). This CDR3 spans 12 amino acids. V lost 5 bases to trimming and J lost 4 bases; unmatched junction nucleotides: 3. The DNA for the CDR3 is TGTGCCTGGGAAACAGGGGGCACTGAAGCTTTCTTT. Translated: CAWETGGTEAFF.

The V and J genes are TRBV30 and TRBJ1-1, with a tentative D call TRBD1 (6 bases). The CDR3 covers 13 residues. CDR1 GTSNPN and CDR2 SVGIG come from the germline V gene (reference sequence). V was clipped by 1 base and J by 4 bases, with 10 bases between them. The CDR3 reads CAWSAGAGTEAFF. The DNA for the CDR3 is TGTGCCTGGAGTGCAGGGGCAGGCACTGAAGCTTTCTTT.

This clone appeared a few times. J is TRBJ2-7 and V is TRBV21-1; the table names TRBD1, a call not compared with the DNA. TRBV21-1 is noted as a pseudogene. The CDR3 contains 16 residues. The CDR3 DNA is TGTGCCAGCAGCAAAAGGGGGGACAGGGGGACGTGGGAGCAGTACTTC. Translated: CASSKRGDRGTWEQYF.

This clone came up once. This chain uses TRBV7-8 with TRBJ2-1; 8 bases align to TRBD2. CDR3 size: 17 residues. The V gene end was trimmed by 0 bases and the J gene end by 0 bases; junction bases not matched to a gene: 4. Per the germline V gene, CDR1 is SGHVS and CDR2 is FQNEAQ. CDR3 loop: CASSLAWGLGSYNEQFF. The CDR3 DNA follows: TGTGCCAGCAGCTTAGCGTGGGGACTAGGCTCCTACAATGAGCAGTTCTTC.

The chain couples TRBV5-6 to TRBJ2-1; 8 bases line up with TRBD1. In germline, CDR1 is SGHDT, CDR2 YYEEEE. Trimming took 0 bases from V and 4 from J; bases not matched to a gene: 3. The CDR3 spans 15 residues. The CDR3 loop is CASSLGTGYYNEQFF. The CDR3 DNA is TGTGCCAGCAGCTTGGGGACAGGGTATTACAATGAGCAGTTCTTC.

CDR3 nucleotide sequence: TGTGCCTGGTGCCGGGGGGTGAACACCGAGCAGTACTTC. Translated, it gives CAWCRGVNTEQYF. The J gene is TRBJ2-7, the V gene TRBV30, with 7 bases matching TRBD2. CDR3 length: 13 residues. Trimming cost V 5 bases and J 6 bases; bases outside gene matches: 10. Per the germline V gene, CDR1 is GTSNPN and CDR2 is SVGIG (reference sequence).

The V call is TRBV2, the J call TRBJ1-6; TRBD1 matches at 11 bases. Losses at the gene ends were 10 bases for V and 0 bases for J; bases not matched to a gene: 2. The CDR3 contains 15 residues. The germline V gene has CDR1 SNHLY and CDR2 FYNNEI. The CDR3 is CATGTGGSYNSPLHF. CDR3 DNA sequence: TGTGCCACCGGGACAGGGGGCTCCTATAATTCACCCCTCCACTTT.

The rearrangement uses TRBV6-1 and TRBJ2-3, with 11 bases that match TRBD2. Germline V lookup: CDR1 MNHNS, CDR2 SASEGT. The CDR3 spans 16 residues. V lost 4 bases to trimming and J lost 1 base; unmatched junction nucleotides: 4. The CDR3: CASSVILAGGTDTQYF. The CDR3 DNA reads as TGTGCCAGCAGTGTTATACTAGCGGGAGGCACAGATACGCAGTATTTT.

The chain employs TRBV29-1 and TRBJ2-1; a possible D gene is TRBD2 (6 bases). V shed 7 bases and J shed 7 bases, with 17 bases lying between them. The CDR3 has 13 residues. Looked up from germline, CDR1 is SQVTM and CDR2 is ANQGSEA. CDR3 nucleotide sequence: TGCAGCGCCTCAAAGGTGGAGGGGAATGAGCAGTTCTTC. Its translation is CSASKVEGNEQFF.

This chain joins TRBV6-5 and TRBJ2-1; TRBD1 agrees at 10 bases. V was pared by 7 bases and J by 7 bases, with 4 bases of the junction left unmatched. The length of the CDR3 is 13 residues. The germline V gene has CDR1 MNHEY and CDR2 SVGAGI. Here the CDR3 reads CASIGQGVNEQFF. In DNA, the CDR3 is TGTGCCAGCATCGGACAGGGGGTGAATGAGCAGTTCTTC.

The chain employs TRBV5-1 and TRBJ2-7; D possibly corresponds to TRBD2 (7 bases). The V end lost 4 bases, the J end lost 7 bases, and 21 bases lay between the germline ends. Germline V lookup: CDR1 SGHRS, CDR2 YFSETQ. The CDR3 is made up of 15 amino acids. CDR3 loop: CASSPRWGGEQEQYF. The CDR3 DNA reads TGCGCCAGCAGCCCCCGGTGGGGGGGCGAGCAGGAGCAGTACTTC.